This T cell receptor beta chain was found in a study of blood T cells in healthy people across ages. Caucasian, healthy and from Russia, the donors were aged between roughly 6 and 95. Using a J-beta primer mix together with a sample-barcoded 5' primer, a second PCR was run for about 6 to 11 cycles. The authors tagged each cDNA molecule using a template-switch adaptor with 12 random nucleotides. TCRdb re-analysed the 5' RACE reads in MiXCR, keeping a single row per CDR3 protein. This table has hundreds of thousands of distinct CDR3 sequences, less than 80% appearing once. Per the germline V gene, CDR1 is SNHLY and CDR2 is FYNNEI. Trimming removed 2 bases from V and 3 bases from J; junction bases left unmatched: 6. The CDR3 loop spans 17 amino acids.

The chain uses TRBV2 and TRBJ2-1; 11 bases agree with TRBD2. The sample taken for sequencing was blood. The sequence was collected from a man aged 25 to 40 in good health. The CDR3 nucleotides are TGTGCCAGCAGTGAAACGGCTAGCGGGGGGTTCTACAATGAGCAGTTCTTC. Translated: CASSETASGGFYNEQFF.